The entry below describes one T cell receptor beta chain. CD45RO-negative cells were positively selected for CCR7, leaving out terminally differentiated effector memory CD45RA+ cells. Between the trimmed V and J ends, which lost 8 bases and 4 bases, there was a span of 15 bases. The V gene's germline CDR1 is LGHNA and CDR2 YSLEER. This CDR3 contains 14 residues. This table comes from immunoSEQ multiplex PCR, and its TCRdb copy is limited to in-frame clones, with some not included. Among around 2.1 million clones listed, around 93% were seen once. This entry comes from a study of shared clonotypes between healthy human individuals.

The sequence was collected from a man aged 18 to 30 in good health. Some clones in this sample may be carry-over from other donors' samples. This rearrangement joins TRBV4-3 to TRBJ2-1; a weak D match, TRBD1 (5 bases). The specimen sequenced was naive CD8+ T cells from PBMCs. In nucleotides, the CDR3 is TGCGCCAGCGGTCCGGGTGGGGCTTACAATGAGCAGTTCTTC. Protein sequence: CASGPGGAYNEQFF.